One sample yielded the 27 T cell receptor beta chains listed below, sequenced in a study of cytomegalovirus exposure and HLA in healthy donors. The PCR contained 60 Vbeta and 13 Jbeta primers. TCRdb's copy holds only in-frame clones and misses some; the assay was immunoSEQ multiplex PCR. The repertoire holds approximately 160,000 clones, roughly 80% seen once, with about 0.77% in the top ten. What was sequenced was PBMCs. These receptors were taken from a woman aged 18-29 years in good health and CMV-seronegative.

This sequence joins TRBV27 and TRBJ2-3, with D unclear. Trimming stripped 0 bases from V and 2 bases from J, with 12 bases between. CDR1 is MNHEY, CDR2 SMNVEV, per germline (reference sequence). The CDR3 covers 16 residues. The CDR3 spells CASSLSVALYTDTQYF. CDR3 DNA sequence: TGTGCCAGCAGTTTATCTGTCGCTCTATACACAGATACGCAGTATTTT.

The chain combines TRBV4-2 with TRBJ2-7; maybe TRBD2 (6 bases). There are 21 residues in the CDR3. Trimming cost V 2 bases and J 7 bases, with 36 bases left between them. The germline CDR1 and CDR2 sequences are LGHNA and YNFKEQ. CDR3 nucleotide sequence: TGTGCCAGCAGCCAATACCCCGTGAGGGGCCGCTTTAGAGGCCCACGGGGGGAGCAGTACTTC. Translated, it gives CASSQYPVRGRFRGPRGEQYF.

This chain connects TRBV28 to TRBJ1-1; 8 bases fit TRBD1. Trimming at V came to 8 bases and at J to 0 bases, leaving 5 bases not matched to a gene. The CDR3 is 14 amino acids. Germline CDR1 is MDHEN and CDR2 is SYDVKM. The CDR3 region has the DNA TGTGCCAGCGGATGGGGACAGGTGAACACTGAAGCTTTCTTT. This translates into CASGWGQVNTEAFF.

In DNA form, the CDR3 reads TGTGCCAGCAGCGTTGGCCTTAACCCCGGGGAGCTGTTTTTT. Amino acids: CASSVGLNPGELFF. V and J are TRBV9 and TRBJ2-2; no definite D call. CDR3 length: 14 amino acids. CDR1 and CDR2 (germline): SGDLS, YYNGEE. Trimming stripped 2 bases from V and 6 bases from J, with 11 bases between.

J is TRBJ2-1 and V is TRBV5-6; the match to TRBD2 covers 11 bases. CDR3 length equals 15 residues. Trimming cost V 4 bases and J 3 bases; bases outside gene matches: 3. The V gene's germline CDR1 is SGHDT and CDR2 YYEEEE. The DNA for the CDR3 is TGTGCCAGCAGCCGAACTAGCGGGAGCTACAATGAGCAGTTCTTC. It encodes CASSRTSGSYNEQFF.

The V call is TRBV6-1, the J call TRBJ2-7, with 11 nucleotides matching TRBD2. This CDR3 has 15 residues. Germline V gives CDR1 MNHNS, CDR2 SASEGT. J lost 0 bases, V lost 8 bases, and 6 bases had no gene match. As DNA, the CDR3 is TGTGCCAGCGAAAGAACTAGCGGGAGCTCCTACGAGCAGTACTTC. Translation gives CASERTSGSSYEQYF.

The chain is built from TRBV7-8 and TRBJ1-1, with 10 bases lining up with TRBD1. Germline V gene sequence: CDR1 SGHVS, CDR2 FQNEAQ. V trimming: 4 bases; J trimming: 11 bases; junction bases outside the gene matches: 10. CDR3 length equals 14 residues. In nucleotides, the CDR3 is TGTGCCAGCAGCTGGACAGGGGGGTCACGCGGGGCTTTCTTT. It encodes CASSWTGGSRGAFF.

The chain is built from TRBV7-9 and TRBJ1-3; D is possibly TRBD1 (5 bases). Trimming cost V 4 bases and J 2 bases, with 15 bases left between them. Per germline, CDR1 SEHNR and CDR2 FQNEAQ (reference sequence). The CDR3 has 16 residues. The CDR3 DNA reads TGTGCCAGCAGCTGGGAGCTCTGGGGGGCTGGAAACACCATATATTTT. Encoded protein: CASSWELWGAGNTIYF.

A single count supports this clone. V usage is TRBV28 and J usage is TRBJ1-2, with 7 bases identical to TRBD1. Per germline, CDR1 MDHEN and CDR2 SYDVKM. Trimming removed 4 bases from V and 7 bases from J; junction bases left unmatched: 6. The CDR3 consists of 13 residues. CDR3: CASSSWTGFGYTF. CDR3 nucleotide sequence: TGTGCCAGCAGTTCTTGGACAGGTTTTGGCTACACCTTC.

V usage is TRBV6-5 and J usage is TRBJ2-1; TRBD2 matches at 9 bases. Germline assignment: CDR1 MNHEY and CDR2 SVGAGI. The CDR3 sequence is 14 residues long. The ends lost 8 bases at V and 4 bases at J; junction bases unmatched: 6. This chain's CDR3 is CASRSSGGYNEQFF. CDR3 DNA sequence: TGTGCCAGCCGCAGTAGCGGGGGATACAATGAGCAGTTCTTC.

The J gene is TRBJ1-6, the V gene TRBV11-2; D is possibly TRBD1 (5 bases). With 5 bases removed from V and 5 bases from J, the gap between germline ends came to 13 bases. The germline gives CDR1 SGHAT, CDR2 FQNNGV. The CDR3 spans 15 residues. CDR3 nucleotides: TGTGCCAGCAGCGCAGGCCAGGGTAATAATTCACCCCTCCACTTT. Encoded protein: CASSAGQGNNSPLHF.

V is TRBV2 and J is TRBJ2-3, with D possibly matching TRBD1 (6 bases). CDR3 length: 15 amino acids. The germline gives CDR1 SNHLY, CDR2 FYNNEI. Trimming shortened V by 7 bases and J by 2 bases, and 16 bases separated the two germline ends. CDR3 DNA: TGTGCCAGCAATGGTCGGGACACCGACACAGATACGCAGTATTTT. Its protein product is CASNGRDTDTDTQYF.

This clone has a handful of counts. V gene TRBV7-8 combines with J gene TRBJ1-4; tentatively, D is TRBD1 (5 bases). From germline, CDR1 is SGHVS and CDR2 FQNEAQ. The V and J ends lost 1 base and 7 bases respectively, with 7 bases between them. This CDR3 spans 13 amino acids. The CDR3 nucleotides are TGTGCCAGCAGCTTAGTAGGGGCTGAAAAACTGTTTTTT. Translated, it gives CASSLVGAEKLFF.

The chain employs TRBV7-3 and TRBJ2-2; D is possibly TRBD1 (5 bases). The ends were cut back, 8 bases at V and 4 bases at J, with 17 bases in the middle. CDR1 and CDR2 from the germline V gene are SGHTA and FQGTGA. The CDR3 totals 15 residues. The CDR3 region has the DNA TGTGCCAGCCAACGGCAGGGTGGCAGCACCGGGGAGCTGTTTTTT. It translates to CASQRQGGSTGELFF.

The CDR3 here is CASSLSGTASYEQYF. CDR3 bases: TGCGCCAGCAGCTTATCCGGGACAGCCTCCTACGAGCAGTACTTC. The V call is TRBV5-1, the J call TRBJ2-7, with 7 positions matching TRBD1. Germline CDR1 SGHRS, CDR2 YFSETQ. CDR3 length: 15 residues. The V and J ends lost 2 bases and 0 bases, in that order; junction bases with no gene match: 5.

This sequence joins TRBV5-8 and TRBJ1-2, with a weak D call TRBD1 (5 bases). Germline values: CDR1 SGHTS, CDR2 YDEGEE. V dropped 2 bases and J dropped 1 base, with 12 bases sitting between them. The CDR3 covers 15 residues. The CDR3 sequence is CASSLTGTGNYGYTF. The CDR3 coding sequence is TGTGCCAGCAGCTTAACAGGAACCGGTAACTATGGCTACACCTTC.

This chain uses TRBV18 with TRBJ2-2; possible D gene TRBD1, 5 bases. V was shortened by 2 bases and J by 2 bases, with 12 bases between the two germline ends. The CDR3 spans 16 residues. From germline, CDR1 is KGHSH and CDR2 LQKENI. CDR3 nucleotide sequence: TGTGCCAGCTCACCAACTATCCAGGGCAACACCGGGGAGCTGTTTTTT. This codes for CASSPTIQGNTGELFF.

V and J are TRBV5-6 and TRBJ2-1; 8 bases line up with TRBD2. This CDR3 is built from 15 residues. From germline, CDR1 is SGHDT and CDR2 YYEEEE. The J segment lost 4 bases and the V segment lost 0 bases, leaving 3 bases of the junction unmatched. The CDR3 spells CASSLVTSGYNEQFF. The CDR3, as DNA: TGTGCCAGCAGCTTGGTCACTAGCGGTTACAATGAGCAGTTCTTC. The variable domain in full, with the rest retrieved from reference TRBV5-6 and TRBJ2-1, is DAGVTQSPTHLIKTRGQQVTLRCSPKSGHDTVSWYQQALGQGPQFIFQYYEEEERQRGNFPDRFSGHQFPNYSSELNVNALLLGDSALYLCASSLVTSGYNEQFFGPGTRLTVL.

This chain links TRBV7-8 with TRBJ1-5, with 7 bases aligning to TRBD1. Looked up from germline, CDR1 is SGHVS and CDR2 is FQNEAQ. Trimming took 5 bases from V and 6 from J; bases not matched to a gene: 10. The CDR3 spans 15 residues. CDR3 protein: CASSPFPQGGQPQHF. The CDR3 DNA reads as TGTGCCAGCAGCCCCTTCCCCCAGGGGGGTCAGCCCCAGCATTTT. Full variable domain (missing parts from reference TRBV7-8 and TRBJ1-5): GAGVSQSPRYKVAKRGQDVALRCDPISGHVSLFWYQQALGQGPEFLTYFQNEAQLDKSGLPSDRFFAERPEGSVSTLKIQRTQQEDSAVYLCASSPFPQGGQPQHFGDGTRLSIL.

This chain links TRBV13 with TRBJ2-3; TRBD2 aligns across 9 bases. V lost 8 bases, J lost 10 bases, and 16 bases stayed unmatched. This CDR3 is 15 amino acids long. Germline lookup yields CDR1 PRHDT and CDR2 FYEKMQ (reference sequence). The chain's CDR3 is CASYVKREVRGAQYF. CDR3 in DNA: TGTGCCAGCTACGTAAAGCGGGAGGTGCGGGGCGCGCAGTATTTT.

The chain carries TRBV6-4 and TRBJ2-1; perhaps TRBD2 as D (7 bases). The germline V and J ends were trimmed by 6 bases and 6 bases, with 18 bases remaining between them. In germline, CDR1 is MRHNA, CDR2 SNTAGT. The CDR3 covers 15 residues. The CDR3 is CASSPRQASGNEQFF. As DNA, the CDR3 is TGTGCCAGCAGCCCCCGACAGGCTAGCGGCAATGAGCAGTTCTTC.

This sequence joins TRBV29-1 and TRBJ2-7, with 7 nucleotides matching TRBD2. V dropped 5 bases and J dropped 0; count of bases not matched to a gene: 7. The germline CDR1 and CDR2 sequences are SQVTM and ANQGSEA. CDR3 size: 14 residues. The CDR3 loop reads CSVLAELNSYEQYF. The CDR3 region has the DNA TGCAGCGTTCTAGCGGAACTAAACTCCTACGAGCAGTACTTC.

A word on this clone: At one boundary the junction diverges from the germline segment, which might be a read error. The genes are TRBV7-9 and TRBJ1-1; TRBD1 is a possible D gene (6 bases). The CDR3 sequence is 11 residues long. Germline assignment: CDR1 SEHNR and CDR2 FQNEAQ (reference sequence). The CDR3 coding sequence is TGTTCCAGCAGCCATGACAGGGAAGCTTTCTTT. Translated: CSSSHDREAFF.

This clone has a handful of counts. This sequence joins TRBV28 and TRBJ1-2, with unresolved D. In germline, CDR1 is MDHEN, CDR2 SYDVKM. Trimming took 6 bases from V and 0 from J, leaving 11 bases between them. The CDR3 is 14 residues long. The CDR3 loop is CASRYTSSNYGYTF. CDR3 nucleotide sequence: TGTGCCAGCAGATACACGTCCTCTAACTATGGCTACACCTTC.

The rearrangement uses TRBV18 and TRBJ2-7; 14 positions match TRBD2. Germline V gene sequence: CDR1 KGHSH, CDR2 LQKENI. V was clipped by 4 bases and J by 6 bases; unmatched bases: 5. The CDR3 is 15 amino acids. CDR3 bases: TGTGCCAGCTCACTGGGGACTAGCGGGAGTAGCGAGCAGTACTTC. It is translated as CASSLGTSGSSEQYF.

This chain joins TRBV5-1 and TRBJ2-3, with 7 bases identical to TRBD2. The CDR3 length is 16 residues. The trim removed 3 bases at V and 0 bases at J, leaving 7 bases unmatched. Germline CDR1 SGHRS, CDR2 YFSETQ. As DNA, the CDR3 is TGCGCCAGCAGCTCAGGCGGGAGCCGAAGCACAGATACGCAGTATTTT. Translated: CASSSGGSRSTDTQYF.

The chain joins TRBV5-6 to TRBJ2-1, with a tentative D call TRBD2 (6 bases). Trimming cost V 0 bases and J 0 bases, with 10 bases left between them. There are 16 residues in the CDR3. Germline V CDR1 and CDR2: SGHDT, YYEEEE. CDR3 sequence (DNA): TGTGCCAGCAGCTTGGAAGCGGGTAGCTCCTACAATGAGCAGTTCTTC. Its protein product is CASSLEAGSSYNEQFF. Supplemented by reference TRBV5-6 and TRBJ2-1, the full variable domain reads DAGVTQSPTHLIKTRGQQVTLRCSPKSGHDTVSWYQQALGQGPQFIFQYYEEEERQRGNFPDRFSGHQFPNYSSELNVNALLLGDSALYLCASSLEAGSSYNEQFFGPGTRLTVL.